The sequence of this T cell receptor (beta chain) was determined in a study of cytomegalovirus exposure and HLA in healthy donors. As concerns this clone: Its antigen is as yet unknown.

It was with 60 Vbeta and 13 Jbeta primers that the PCR ran. Per the study methods: A later analysis tallied tens of millions of unique TCR beta chains, about 9.9 million of them shared. The table came from immunoSEQ multiplex PCR; TCRdb's copy has only in-frame clones and leaves some out. V and J calls plus clone size are reproduced from that table; the DNA served to infer D and trimming. The sample holds 55,000 to 80,000 clones, just under 75% seen once. The CDR3 runs to 13 residues. Trimming removed 3 bases at V and 3 bases at J, with 7 bases between. CDR1 is SGHRS and CDR2 is YFSETQ in the germline V gene. Points from the study as a whole: Roughly uniform depth of sequencing across donors was assumed in presence/absence analyses. Diagnosis of cytomegalovirus status made by the classifier reportedly showed high specificity and sensitivity. Later on, a genetic analysis was performed. It linked a missense variant in DCLRE1C with V- and J-gene trimming of TCR beta.

Sequencing was done on a sample of PBMCs. This clonotype was obtained from a woman aged 25 to 39 in good health and CMV-seronegative. This chain links TRBV5-1 with TRBJ2-1, with D unresolved. Here the CDR3 reads CASSSPGYNEQFF. The CDR3 nucleotides are TGCGCCAGCAGCTCCCCGGGCTACAATGAGCAGTTCTTC.